This T cell receptor beta chain is drawn from a study of blood T cell repertoires in COVID-19. A remark on this clone: The sample has other DNA sequences that encode this CDR3 too.

Authors' analysis steps: Estimates of nucleated cell counts were drawn from the amplification of reference gene primers. Clones were read by immunoSEQ multiplex PCR, and TCRdb kept only the in-frame ones, dropping some. The DNA gave D and trimming, while V, J and clone size come from that table. The sample contains fewer than 300,000 clones, roughly 90% of which appear only once. The CDR3 has 11 residues. The V and J ends lost 3 bases and 3 bases respectively, with 4 bases between them. Per germline, CDR1 SGHRS and CDR2 YFSETQ. The sample taken for sequencing was PBMCs or T cells enriched from blood (not recorded which). The gene calls are TRBV5-1 and TRBJ2-7, with D unresolved. This clonotype originated in a woman aged 25 to 39 who had recovered from COVID-19. CDR3 in amino acids: CASSSSYEQYF. The DNA of the CDR3 is TGCGCCAGCAGCTCGAGCTACGAGCAGTACTTC.